This TCR beta chain appears in the sequencing data of a study of blood T cell repertoires in COVID-19. Study details: Sites across the United States, Italy and Spain contributed samples from acute and convalescent COVID-19. T cells, B-cell-depleted T cells, or PBMCs supplied cDNA or gDNA.

This CDR3 spans 14 amino acids. Looked up from germline, CDR1 is LGHDT and CDR2 is YNNKEL (reference sequence). Trimming stripped 2 bases from V and 5 bases from J, with 12 bases between. This clone was found once. In the original processing: Reference gene primer amplification in the assay estimated nucleated cell counts. Profiling relied on immunoSEQ multiplex PCR, and the TCRdb table lists in-frame clones only, not all of them. V and J calls plus clone size are reproduced from that table; the DNA served to infer D and trimming. The repertoire holds some 150,000 clones, 75% to 85% seen once, with about 6.8% in the top ten.

This chain links TRBV3-1 (or the pseudogene TRBV3-2) with TRBJ1-1; a weak D match, TRBD1 (6 bases). This receptor was identified in a woman between 50 and 59 years old in a cohort sampled during active or convalescent COVID-19. Sequencing was performed on peripheral blood. CDR3 region: CASSQIQGWTEAFF. CDR3 nucleotide sequence: TGTGCCAGCAGCCAAATACAGGGCTGGACTGAAGCTTTCTTT.